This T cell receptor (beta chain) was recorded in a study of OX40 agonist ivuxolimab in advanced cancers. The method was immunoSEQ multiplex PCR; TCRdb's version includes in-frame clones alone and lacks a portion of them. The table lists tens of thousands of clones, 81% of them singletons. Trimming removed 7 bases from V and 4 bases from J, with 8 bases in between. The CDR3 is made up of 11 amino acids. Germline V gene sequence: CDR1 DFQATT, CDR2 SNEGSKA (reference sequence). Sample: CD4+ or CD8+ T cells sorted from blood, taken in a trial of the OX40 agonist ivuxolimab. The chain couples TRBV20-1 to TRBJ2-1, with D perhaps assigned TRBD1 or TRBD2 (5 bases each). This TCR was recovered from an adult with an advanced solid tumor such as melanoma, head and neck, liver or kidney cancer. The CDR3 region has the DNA TGCAGTGGGGACGGTTACAATGAGCAGTTCTTC. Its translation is CSGDGYNEQFF.